In this sample, the clone carrying this TCR beta chain turned up a few times. Its antigen remains unknown. This specimen comes from a study of blood T cells in healthy people across ages. A J-beta primer mix and a sample-barcoded 5' primer were used in a second PCR of about 7 to 12 cycles. TCRdb ran MiXCR on the 5' RACE reads and lists one entry per CDR3 protein. The profile shows 650,000 to 950,000 distinct CDR3 sequences, around 42% of them singletons. Study results and limitations: Investigators viewed diversity estimates from one million T cells as underestimates, the study reported.

Every sample yielded at least 7 million isolated PBMCs. Material: blood. This clonotype was obtained from a man between 60 and 70 years old in good health.

The CDR3 here is CASTQQPELAKNIQYF. CDR3 bases: TGTGCCAGCACCCAACAACCGGAGCTAGCCAAAAACATTCAGTACTTC. The chain couples TRBV7-2 to TRBJ2-4; D gene unclear. CDR1 SGHTA and CDR2 FQGNSA come from the germline V gene. The CDR3 sequence is 16 residues long. V was clipped by 7 bases and J by 0 bases, with 16 bases between them.